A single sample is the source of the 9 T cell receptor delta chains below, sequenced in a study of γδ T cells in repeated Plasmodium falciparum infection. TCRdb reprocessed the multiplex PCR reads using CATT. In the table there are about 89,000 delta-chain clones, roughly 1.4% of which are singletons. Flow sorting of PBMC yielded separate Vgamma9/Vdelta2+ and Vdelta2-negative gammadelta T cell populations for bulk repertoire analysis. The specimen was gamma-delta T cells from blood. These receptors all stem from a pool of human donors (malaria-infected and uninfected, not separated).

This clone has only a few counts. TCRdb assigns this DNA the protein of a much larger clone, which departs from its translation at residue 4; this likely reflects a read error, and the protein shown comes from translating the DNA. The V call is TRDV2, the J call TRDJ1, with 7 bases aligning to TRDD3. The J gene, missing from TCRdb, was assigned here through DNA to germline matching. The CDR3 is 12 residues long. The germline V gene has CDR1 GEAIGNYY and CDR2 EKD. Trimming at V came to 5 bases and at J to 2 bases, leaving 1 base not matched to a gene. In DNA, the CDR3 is TGTGCCTGTGGCTGGGGGACCGATAAACTCATCTTT. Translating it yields CACGWGTDKLIF.

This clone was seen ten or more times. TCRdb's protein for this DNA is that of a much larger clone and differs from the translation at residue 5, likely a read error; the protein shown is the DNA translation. CDR3: CALGESFFLLMGIVTDKLIF. The CDR3 DNA follows: TGTGCTCTTGGGGAGTCCTTTTTCCTACTCATGGGGATAGTAACCGATAAACTCATCTTT. The genes are TRDV1 and TRDJ1; possibly TRDD2 or TRDD3 for D (7 bases each). The CDR3 contains 20 residues. In germline, CDR1 is TSWWSYY, CDR2 QGS. Trimming removed 3 bases from V and 2 bases from J, with 28 bases in between.

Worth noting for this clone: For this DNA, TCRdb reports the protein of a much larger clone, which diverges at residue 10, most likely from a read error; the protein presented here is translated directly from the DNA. In DNA, the CDR3 is TGTGCCTGTGACTCGCCCTACTGGGGGACTCCTAACTCCTGGGACACCCGACAGATGTTTTTC. Protein product: CACDSPYWGTPNSWDTRQMFF. The chain couples TRDV2 to TRDJ3; 9 nucleotides match TRDD3. Germline CDR1 GEAIGNYY, CDR2 EKD. Trimming took 3 bases from V and 0 from J; bases not matched to a gene: 14. The CDR3 totals 21 residues.

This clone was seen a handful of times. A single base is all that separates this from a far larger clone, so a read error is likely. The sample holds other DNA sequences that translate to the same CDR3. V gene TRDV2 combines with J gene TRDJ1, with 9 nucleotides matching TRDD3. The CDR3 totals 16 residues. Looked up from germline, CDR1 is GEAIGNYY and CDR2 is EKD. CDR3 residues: CACDTGLGDPTDKLIF. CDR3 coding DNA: TGCGCCTGTGACACGGGACTGGGGGACCCCACCGATAAACTCATCTTT.

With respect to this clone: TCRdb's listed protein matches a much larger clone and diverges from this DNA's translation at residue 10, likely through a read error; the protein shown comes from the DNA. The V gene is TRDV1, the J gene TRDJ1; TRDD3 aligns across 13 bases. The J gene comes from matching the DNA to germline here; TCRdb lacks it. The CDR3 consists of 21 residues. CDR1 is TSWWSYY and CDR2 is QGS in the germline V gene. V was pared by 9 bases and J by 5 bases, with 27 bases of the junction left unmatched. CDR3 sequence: CALRVLPTIATGGYATDKLIF. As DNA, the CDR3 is TGTGCTCTGCGGGTCCTTCCTACGATAGCAACTGGGGGATACGCAACTGATAAACTCATCTTT.

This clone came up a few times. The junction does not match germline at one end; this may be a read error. CDR3 sequence reads: CSGELSFLREGYGTDKLIF. CDR3 coding DNA: TGCTCTGGGGAACTCTCCTTCCTACGGGAGGGATACGGCACCGATAAACTCATCTTT. This sequence joins TRDV1 and TRDJ1, with D possibly being TRDD2 (9 bases). TCRdb does not report a J gene; here it was assigned by matching the DNA to germline references. Germline lookup yields CDR1 TSWWSYY and CDR2 QGS. The CDR3 has 19 amino acids.

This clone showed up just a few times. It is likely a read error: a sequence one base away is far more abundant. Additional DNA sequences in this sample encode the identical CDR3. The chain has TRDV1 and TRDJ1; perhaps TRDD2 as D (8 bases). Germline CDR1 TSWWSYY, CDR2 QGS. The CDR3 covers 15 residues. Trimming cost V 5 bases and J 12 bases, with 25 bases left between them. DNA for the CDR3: TGTGCTCTTGGGCCGCCGCCTTCCTATAGCACTGGGGTCATCTTT. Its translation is CALGPPPSYSTGVIF.

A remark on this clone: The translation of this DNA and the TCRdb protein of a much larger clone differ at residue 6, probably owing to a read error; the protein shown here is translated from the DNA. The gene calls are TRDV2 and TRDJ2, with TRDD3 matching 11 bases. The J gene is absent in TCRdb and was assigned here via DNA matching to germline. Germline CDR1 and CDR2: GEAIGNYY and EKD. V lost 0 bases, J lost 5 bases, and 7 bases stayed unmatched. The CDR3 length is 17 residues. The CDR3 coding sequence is TGTGCCTGTGACACCGAGATGGGGGATACGCGAACAGCACAACTCTTCTTT. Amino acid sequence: CACDTEMGDTRTAQLFF.

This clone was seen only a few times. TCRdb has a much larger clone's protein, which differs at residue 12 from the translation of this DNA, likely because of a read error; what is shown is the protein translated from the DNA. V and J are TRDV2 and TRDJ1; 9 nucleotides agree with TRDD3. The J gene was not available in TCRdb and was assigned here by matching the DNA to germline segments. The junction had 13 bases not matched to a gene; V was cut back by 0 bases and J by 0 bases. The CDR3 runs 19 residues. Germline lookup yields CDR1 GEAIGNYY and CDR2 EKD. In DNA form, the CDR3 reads TGTGCCTGTGACACCATGAGGGGATACGTTTTCCCGGACACCGATAAACTCATCTTT. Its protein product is CACDTMRGYVFPDTDKLIF.